This is a list of T cell receptor beta chains from one sample in a study of cytomegalovirus exposure and HLA in healthy donors. Some clones are missing from TCRdb's copy, which holds only in-frame ones; the method was immunoSEQ multiplex PCR. The sample lists roughly 200,000 clones, about 81% occurring once. Sequenced sample: PBMCs. The receptor source for this set is a woman in her 30s in good health and CMV-seronegative. Each CDR3 is given with its conserved first and last residue. D genes are given only for firm matches. Size is omitted from some rows. Given values are once, few, many or a class for expanded clones.

j_gene: TRBJ2-7; d_gene: .; v_gene: TRBV27; abundance: .; CDR3nt: TGTGCCAGCAGCTTATCCCCGGGACTGACCTCCTACGAGCAGTACTTC; CDR3aa: CASSLSPGLTSYEQYF
j_gene: TRBJ2-7; d_gene: TRBD2; v_gene: TRBV9; abundance: .; CDR3nt: TGTGCCAGCAGCGTAGATCCCGGGGGGGGACCCTACGAGCAGTACTTC; CDR3aa: CASSVDPGGGPYEQYF
j_gene: TRBJ1-1; d_gene: TRBD1; v_gene: TRBV6-5; abundance: .; CDR3nt: TGTGCCAGCAGAGGGACAGGGAGACTCTCTGAAGCTTTCTTT; CDR3aa: CASRGTGRLSEAFF
j_gene: TRBJ2-1; d_gene: .; v_gene: TRBV27; abundance: .; CDR3nt: TGTGCCAGCAGTTTAGGTTTCCCCACACACAATGAGCAGTTCTTC; CDR3aa: CASSLGFPTHNEQFF
j_gene: TRBJ2-5; d_gene: TRBD2; v_gene: TRBV2; abundance: .; CDR3nt: TGTGCCAGCAGTGCGGGCGGGGGGGCCCGGGAGACCCAGTACTTC; CDR3aa: CASSAGGGARETQYF
j_gene: TRBJ2-3; d_gene: .; v_gene: TRBV28; abundance: .; CDR3nt: TGTGCCAGCACCCCATGGGGCACCACAGATACGCAGTATTTT; CDR3aa: CASTPWGTTDTQYF
j_gene: TRBJ1-5; d_gene: TRBD1; v_gene: TRBV19; abundance: .; CDR3nt: TGTGCCAGTAAACGCGACAGGGGGACTGGCAATCAGCCCCAGCATTTT; CDR3aa: CASKRDRGTGNQPQHF
j_gene: TRBJ2-3; d_gene: .; v_gene: TRBV6-6; abundance: .; CDR3nt: TGTGCCAGCAGGGACAGCGCCATCAACACAGATACGCAGTATTTT; CDR3aa: CASRDSAINTDTQYF
j_gene: TRBJ2-7; d_gene: .; v_gene: TRBV5-1; abundance: .; CDR3nt: TGCGCCAGCAGCTTATTGACAGGTATGGTCTACGAGCAGTACTTC; CDR3aa: CASSLLTGMVYEQYF
j_gene: TRBJ2-7; d_gene: .; v_gene: TRBV18; abundance: .; CDR3nt: TGTGCCAGCTCACCCCGGACAGACAACTACGAGCAGTACTTC; CDR3aa: CASSPRTDNYEQYF
j_gene: TRBJ2-7; d_gene: TRBD2; v_gene: TRBV18; abundance: .; CDR3nt: TGTGCCAGCTCACCTTGGACTAGCGGAGCCTACGAGCAGTACTTC; CDR3aa: CASSPWTSGAYEQYF
j_gene: TRBJ1-1; d_gene: .; v_gene: TRBV5-1; abundance: .; CDR3nt: TGCGCCAGCAGCTTGGTGCCAGGGGAAGGCAATGAAGCTTTCTTT; CDR3aa: CASSLVPGEGNEAFF
j_gene: TRBJ1-1; d_gene: .; v_gene: TRBV2; abundance: few; CDR3nt: TGTGCCAGCAGTGAAATGGGGCTAGGGACTGAAGCTTTCTTT; CDR3aa: CASSEMGLGTEAFF